This TCR beta chain was observed in a study of shared clonotypes between healthy human individuals. Study overall: Donors, aged 18 to 49, were a couple of women and three men.

Study observations and caveats: On the whole, naive subsets had larger estimated richness than memory subsets had.

Comment on this clone: The antigen is unknown.

Trimming took 7 bases from V and 0 from J, leaving 16 bases between them. Germline loops: CDR1 SGHAT, CDR2 FQNNGV. The CDR3 spans 15 residues. Produced via immunoSEQ multiplex PCR; TCRdb's table is partial and in-frame only. The profile shows around 2.5 million clones, 80% to 95% of them singletons. Specimen: naive CD4+ T cells from PBMCs. The subset: CD45RA+ positively selected. This chain connects TRBV11-2 to TRBJ2-7, with D unclear. The clonotype was recovered from a man younger than 35 in good health. Some clones in this sample may be carry-over from other donors' samples. The CDR3 DNA is TGTGCCAGCACCACAGACCCTCAGCCCTCCTACGAGCAGTACTTC. Its protein is CASTTDPQPSYEQYF.